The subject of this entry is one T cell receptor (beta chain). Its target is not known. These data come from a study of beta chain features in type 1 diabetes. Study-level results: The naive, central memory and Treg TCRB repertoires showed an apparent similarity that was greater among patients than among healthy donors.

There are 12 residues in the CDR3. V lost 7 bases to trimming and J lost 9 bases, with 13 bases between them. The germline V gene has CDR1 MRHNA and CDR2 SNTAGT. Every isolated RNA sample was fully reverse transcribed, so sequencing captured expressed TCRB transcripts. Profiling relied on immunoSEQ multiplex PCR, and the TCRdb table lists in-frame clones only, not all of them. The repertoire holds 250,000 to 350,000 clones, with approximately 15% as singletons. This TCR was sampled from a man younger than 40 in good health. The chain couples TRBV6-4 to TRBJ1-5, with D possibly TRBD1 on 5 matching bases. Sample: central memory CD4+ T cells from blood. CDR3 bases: TGTGCCAGCAAGAGGGGACGAGGGCCCCAGCATTTT. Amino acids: CASKRGRGPQHF.